The TCR beta chain under discussion was sequenced for a study of response to subunit inactivated influenza vaccine. The study, taken as a whole, reports: Few additional T cells are recruited per seasonal influenza vaccination, authors suggested.

The CDR3 consists of 15 residues. Deletions cut 5 bases from V and 4 bases from J, with 17 bases between. This clonotype has just a few counts. Its antigen is not identified. TCRdb processed the RT-PCR reads anew with MiXCR; each CDR3 protein has one entry. This table holds 290,000 or so distinct CDR3 sequences, approximately 21% found once. Sequencing was performed on PBMCs from blood, taken about 20 months after vaccination. The chain recombines TRBV12-3 or TRBV12-4 with TRBJ1-2; unclear D gene. The receptor's source is a man aged 45-69 years who received an inactivated influenza vaccine. The CDR3, as DNA: TGTGCCAGCAGTGCCCATTGGGGTCTCGCCTATGGCTACACCTTC. Residues: CASSAHWGLAYGYTF.